This T cell receptor beta chain appears in the sequencing data of a study of quantifying T cell responses using KT2 cells. The wider study: Reverse transcription used primers in the TCR alpha and beta constant regions. Study-wide points: KT2 sequence counts showed saturation when very many KT2 cells were spiked in.

Unfractionated PBMC were spiked with known numbers of KT2 clone cells. Trimming stripped 3 bases from V and 4 bases from J, with 14 bases between. This CDR3 region has 15 residues. Germline values: CDR1 KGHDR, CDR2 SFDVKD. The cDNA 3' end received a ligated oligonucleotide with a UMI. First-round PCR used about 4 cycles and beta primers RC1.1 and RC1.2 covering TRBC1 and TRBC2. Separate processing of TCR alpha and beta chains began at the second PCR. Via MiXCR, TCRdb re-called the UMI-ligation and nested PCR reads, giving one row per CDR3 protein. The sample contains tens of thousands of distinct CDR3 sequences, approximately 7% of which appear only once. This clonotype was counted between two and nine times. Its specificity is not known.

The material sequenced was PBMCs spiked with cells of the T cell clone KT2. The chain carries TRBV24-1 and TRBJ2-5; D may be TRBD2 (7 bases). The clonotype comes from a human donor. DNA for the CDR3: TGTGCCACCAGTGATGGGGGCACGGGGGGAGAGACCCAGTACTTC. Translated: CATSDGGTGGETQYF.